Following are 12 T cell receptor beta chains from one sample sequenced in a study of monozygotic twins with inflammatory bowel disease (dated by TCRdb to about 2019). The library was made by 5' RACE. Sequencing used an Illumina HiSeq 2500. After reprocessing by TCRdb, each CDR3 protein sequence is one entry, and no DNA is given. The data table for this sample lists around 150,000 distinct CDR3 sequences. The top ten clones comprise 2.4% of the sample. What was sequenced was blood. The receptors were sampled from a human donor with ulcerative colitis or Crohn's disease, or a healthy co-twin of an affected twin (not recorded which).

The gene calls are TRBV20-1 and TRBJ2-1. CDR3 length: 14 amino acids. Germline CDR1 and CDR2: DFQATT and SNEGSKA (reference sequence). The CDR3 sequence is CSATGTFFYNEQFF.

This rearrangement joins TRBV28 to TRBJ1-3. The germline V gene has CDR1 MDHEN and CDR2 SYDVKM. The CDR3 sequence is 15 residues long. CDR3: CASSLSARSGNTIYF.

The rearrangement links TRBV12-3 or TRBV12-4 to TRBJ1-1. This CDR3 spans 15 amino acids. The chain's CDR3 is CASSFEFKVNTEAFF.

The chain joins TRBV4-2 to TRBJ2-1; the D call of TRBD1 rests on TCRdb alone, since no DNA is present to check it. CDR3 length equals 17 residues. Germline CDR1 and CDR2: LGHNA and YNFKEQ. CDR3 sequence: CASSQDLPGLSYNEQFF.

V gene TRBV20-1 combines with J gene TRBJ2-7; the D call of TRBD2 rests on TCRdb alone, since no DNA is present to check it. The CDR3 runs 13 residues. From germline, CDR1 is DFQATT and CDR2 SNEGSKA (reference sequence). The CDR3 region is CSVRLAGVNEQYF.

The V call is TRBV6-1, the J call TRBJ1-2; without DNA, the TCRdb call of TRBD1 cannot be checked. The CDR3 length is 15 residues. Germline loops: CDR1 MNHNS, CDR2 SASEGT. CDR3 loop: CASSRGGRPNYGYTF.

The chain uses TRBV5-6 and TRBJ2-2; TCRdb selects TRBD1, and the lack of DNA leaves this call unchecked. Germline V CDR1 and CDR2: SGHDT, YYEEEE. The CDR3 length is 18 residues. CDR3 in amino acids: CASSLERQGARGTGELFF.

The V and J genes are TRBV29-1 and TRBJ2-3; the TRBD1 assignment by TCRdb is unverifiable without DNA. The CDR3 has 14 residues. CDR1 is SQVTM, CDR2 ANQGSEA, per germline. The CDR3 region is CSVLGGRGADTQYF.

The rearrangement joins TRBV4-3 to TRBJ2-2; checking the TCRdb D call of TRBD1 is not possible without DNA. The CDR3 covers 15 residues. From germline, CDR1 is LGHNA and CDR2 YSLEER. The CDR3 spells CASSRRTGETGELFF.

The J gene is TRBJ2-3, the V gene TRBV6-6; TCRdb lists TRBD2, though no DNA is available to test this call. Looked up from germline, CDR1 is MNHNY and CDR2 is SVGAGI (reference sequence). CDR3 size: 12 residues. The CDR3 is CASSPSEGTQYF.

The chain links TRBV5-1 to TRBJ1-2. The CDR3 is 14 amino acids. Germline values: CDR1 SGHRS, CDR2 YFSETQ. This chain's CDR3 is CASSLARRGGGYTF.

V usage is TRBV29-1 and J usage is TRBJ2-1; TCRdb outputs TRBD1, but without DNA this stays unchecked. Germline V gene sequence: CDR1 SQVTM, CDR2 ANQGSEA. The CDR3 runs 14 residues. Here the CDR3 reads CSVGDRERVNEQFF.